One and the same sample provided the 21 T cell receptor beta chains below, sequenced in a study of blood T cell repertoires in COVID-19. TCRdb keeps only in-frame clones here, not all; method: immunoSEQ multiplex PCR. The sample records about 150,000 clones, approximately 80% being singletons. Sequenced: peripheral blood. All receptors derive from a woman older than 75 with COVID-19, enrolled during active disease.

The chain links TRBV7-3 to TRBJ1-1; 10 bases align to TRBD1. The CDR3 length is 16 residues. Per germline, CDR1 SGHTA and CDR2 FQGTGA. The trim removed 5 bases at V and 1 base at J, leaving 7 bases unmatched. CDR3 amino acids: CASSLRRQGANTEAFF. The CDR3 DNA is TGTGCCAGCAGCCTCCGAAGACAGGGGGCGAACACTGAAGCTTTCTTT.

The CDR3 region is CASSISWTGRSGGELFF. The CDR3 DNA follows: TGTGCCAGTAGTATATCTTGGACAGGGCGTTCTGGCGGGGAGCTGTTTTTT. The V and J genes are TRBV19 and TRBJ2-2; 8 bases map to TRBD1. J lost 7 bases, V lost 2 bases, and 12 bases had no gene match. The length of the CDR3 is 17 residues. In germline, CDR1 is LNHDA, CDR2 SQIVND (reference sequence).

DNA for the CDR3: TGTGCCAGCCGACTCAGGGGAAGAGAAATTTTTAACTATGGCTACACCTTC. Its protein is CASRLRGREIFNYGYTF. V and J are TRBV28 and TRBJ1-2; tentatively, D is TRBD1 (6 bases). V was trimmed by 8 bases and J by 1 base, leaving 23 bases between them. CDR1 and CDR2 from the germline V gene are MDHEN and SYDVKM. This CDR3 has 17 amino acids.

The chain recombines TRBV5-1 with TRBJ2-2, with 7 positions matching TRBD2. CDR3 length: 16 amino acids. J lost 7 bases, V lost 0 bases, and 9 bases had no gene match. Per the germline V gene, CDR1 is SGHRS and CDR2 is YFSETQ. CDR3 region: CASSLGSSGYLGELFF. For the CDR3, the DNA is TGCGCCAGCAGCTTGGGTTCTAGCGGATACCTCGGGGAGCTGTTTTTT.

The rearrangement links TRBV19 to TRBJ1-2; 9 positions agree with TRBD1. V lost 7 bases and J lost 6; bases outside the gene matches: 9. The CDR3 covers 14 residues. Per the germline V gene, CDR1 is LNHDA and CDR2 is SQIVND (reference sequence). CDR3 in amino acids: CASTPLGQGNGYTF. The CDR3 nucleotides are TGTGCCAGTACCCCACTCGGACAGGGGAATGGCTACACCTTC. Using reference TRBV19 and TRBJ1-2 for the parts outside the CDR3, the full variable domain is DGGITQSPKYLFRKEGQNVTLSCEQNLNHDAMYWYRQDPGQGLRLIYYSQIVNDFQKGDIAEGYSVSREKKESFPLTVTSAQKNPTAFYLCASTPLGQGNGYTFGSGTRLTVV.

This rearrangement joins TRBV5-6 to TRBJ2-1, with TRBD2 matching 13 bases. The CDR3 is 17 amino acids. J gave up 2 bases and V 2 bases, and 4 bases lay outside the gene matches. The germline CDR1 and CDR2 sequences are SGHDT and YYEEEE. CDR3 sequence: CASSFRTSGSTYNEQFF. CDR3 DNA sequence: TGTGCCAGCAGCTTCAGGACTAGCGGGAGTACCTACAATGAGCAGTTCTTC.

The count of this clone is one. J is TRBJ2-3 and V is TRBV7-2; D is perhaps TRBD1 (5 bases). The CDR3 runs to 15 residues. V was trimmed by 1 base and J by 8 bases, leaving 16 bases between them. Per the germline V gene, CDR1 is SGHTA and CDR2 is FQGNSA. CDR3 coding DNA: TGTGCCAGCAGCTTAGGGCGGCAGGGTCGGGTTACGCAGTATTTT. Its translation: CASSLGRQGRVTQYF. Full variable domain (missing parts from reference TRBV7-2 and TRBJ2-3): GAGVSQSPSNKVTEKGKDVELRCDPISGHTALYWYRQSLGQGLEFLIYFQGNSAPDKSGLPSDRFSAERTGGSVSTLTIQRTQQEDSAVYLCASSLGRQGRVTQYFGPGTRLTVL.

The gene calls are TRBV6-2 or TRBV6-3 and TRBJ1-1; 7 positions match TRBD1. CDR3 length equals 14 residues. V was clipped by 5 bases and J by 2 bases; unmatched bases: 5. CDR1 MNHEY and CDR2 SVGEGT come from the germline V gene. This CDR3 reads CASSRDRSNTEAFF. The CDR3 nucleotides are TGTGCCAGCAGTCGGGACAGATCTAACACTGAAGCTTTCTTT.

The rearrangement uses TRBV9 and TRBJ2-3; the D gene is possibly TRBD2 (6 bases). CDR3 length: 16 residues. Trimming stripped 0 bases from V and 4 bases from J, with 15 bases between. Germline lookup yields CDR1 SGDLS and CDR2 YYNGEE. The CDR3 DNA follows: TGTGCCAGCAGCGTAGCGGGCGGGGTAGGGGCAGATACGCAGTATTTT. Residues: CASSVAGGVGADTQYF.

This rearrangement joins TRBV3-1 (or the pseudogene TRBV3-2) to TRBJ1-6; 8 bases are shared with TRBD1. The CDR3 is made up of 15 amino acids. V shed 1 base and J 8 bases; nucleotides not matched to a gene: 4. The germline gives CDR1 LGHDT, CDR2 YNNKEL (reference sequence). The CDR3 reads CASSQGTGIDSPLHF. The DNA of the CDR3 is TGTGCCAGCAGCCAAGGGACAGGGATCGATTCACCCCTCCACTTT.

The sample holds a few counts of this clone. The rearrangement links TRBV28 to TRBJ2-1, with 12 bases fitting TRBD2. The CDR3 loop spans 13 amino acids. Germline values: CDR1 MDHEN, CDR2 SYDVKM. V trimming: 7 bases; J trimming: 8 bases; junction bases outside the gene matches: 3. The CDR3 DNA sequence: TGTGCCAGCAACGCTAGCGGGAGGGATGAGCAGTTCTTC. This encodes CASNASGRDEQFF. Full variable domain (missing parts from reference TRBV28 and TRBJ2-1): DVKVTQSSRYLVKRTGEKVFLECVQDMDHENMFWYRQDPGLGLRLIYFSYDVKMKEKGDIPEGYSVSREKKERFSLILESASTNQTSMYLCASNASGRDEQFFGPGTRLTVL.

V is TRBV3-1 (or the pseudogene TRBV3-2) and J is TRBJ1-2, with 10 bases that match TRBD1. Per the germline V gene, CDR1 is LGHDT and CDR2 is YNNKEL (reference sequence). Trimming took 4 bases from V and 2 from J; bases not matched to a gene: 7. The CDR3 sequence is 16 residues long. The DNA for the CDR3 is TGTGCCAGCAGCCTAGGTGCGGGACAGGGGAACTATGGCTACACCTTC. Its translation: CASSLGAGQGNYGYTF.

The genes are TRBV11-2 and TRBJ2-2; TRBD2 aligns across 10 bases. Germline CDR1 and CDR2: SGHAT and FQNNGV. J was trimmed by 7 bases and V by 4 bases; bases with no gene match: 15. This CDR3 has 18 amino acids. Written as DNA, the CDR3 is TGTGCCAGCAGCTCCAAACTTAGGAGTAGCGGGGGGATCGGGGAGCTGTTTTTT. Protein: CASSSKLRSSGGIGELFF. The full variable domain, with the rest looked up from reference TRBV11-2 and TRBJ2-2, is EAGVAQSPRYKIIEKRQSVAFWCNPISGHATLYWYQQILGQGPKLLIQFQNNGVVDDSQLPKDRFSAERLKGVDSTLKIQPAKLEDSAVYLCASSSKLRSSGGIGELFFGEGSRLTVL.

V gene TRBV2 combines with J gene TRBJ1-5; the match to TRBD1 covers 8 bases. J was trimmed by 0 bases and V by 7 bases; bases with no gene match: 5. Germline V lookup: CDR1 SNHLY, CDR2 FYNNEI. This CDR3 contains 15 residues. The CDR3, as DNA: TGTGCCAGCAATAGACAGGGGAATAGCAATCAGCCCCAGCATTTT. This translates into CASNRQGNSNQPQHF.

The chain joins TRBV18 to TRBJ2-3; TRBD2 matches 14 bases. The ends lost 3 bases at V and 5 bases at J; junction bases unmatched: 7. The length of the CDR3 is 17 residues. Germline loops: CDR1 KGHSH, CDR2 LQKENI. The CDR3: CASSPGLAGGFKDTQYF. In nucleotides, the CDR3 is TGTGCCAGCTCACCCGGACTAGCGGGGGGTTTTAAAGATACGCAGTATTTT.

This clone was counted only a few times. The V and J genes are TRBV29-1 and TRBJ2-1; 12 nucleotides match TRBD2. Trimming at V came to 4 bases and at J to 7 bases, leaving 5 bases not matched to a gene. The CDR3 has 14 residues. Germline V gene sequence: CDR1 SQVTM, CDR2 ANQGSEA. CDR3 DNA sequence: TGCAGCGTTGCTAGCGGGAGGGACTTGAATGAGCAGTTCTTC. Protein: CSVASGRDLNEQFF.

The chain combines TRBV27 with TRBJ1-1; 7 bases align to TRBD1. Germline V gene lookup returns CDR1 MNHEY and CDR2 SMNVEV (reference sequence). The CDR3 has 15 residues. J gave up 2 bases and V 5 bases, and 8 bases lay outside the gene matches. The DNA for the CDR3 is TGTGCCAGCAGTAATAGGGGACAGATTAACACTGAAGCTTTCTTT. It specifies CASSNRGQINTEAFF.

The chain carries TRBV9 and TRBJ1-5, with D possibly being TRBD1 (6 bases). This CDR3 is 14 amino acids long. The V gene lost 2 bases and the J gene lost 6 bases, with 12 bases spanning the gap. Germline CDR1 and CDR2: SGDLS and YYNGEE. Here the CDR3 reads CASSVTGSGQPQHF. In DNA form, the CDR3 reads TGTGCCAGCAGCGTTACAGGGAGCGGTCAGCCCCAGCATTTT. The full variable domain, in which reference TRBV9 and TRBJ1-5 provide the parts outside the CDR3, is DSGVTQTPKHLITATGQRVTLRCSPRSGDLSVYWYQQSLDQGLQFLIQYYNGEERAKGNILERFSAQQFPDLHSELNLSSLELGDSALYFCASSVTGSGQPQHFGDGTRLSIL.

This clone was recorded only once. The rearrangement joins TRBV7-9 to TRBJ1-2, with 10 nucleotides matching TRBD1. CDR1 SEHNR and CDR2 FQNEAQ come from the germline V gene (reference sequence). CDR3 length equals 17 residues. The V segment lost 4 bases and the J segment 2 bases; nucleotides outside the gene matches: 10. CDR3 coding DNA: TGTGCCAGCAGCTCCCTAGGAGCGACAGGGGGCAACTATGGCTACACCTTC. It encodes CASSSLGATGGNYGYTF.

The rearrangement uses TRBV5-1 and TRBJ1-2; 9 nucleotides match TRBD1. Germline assignment: CDR1 SGHRS and CDR2 YFSETQ. The V gene end was trimmed by 4 bases and the J gene end by 5 bases; junction bases not matched to a gene: 6. CDR3 length equals 14 residues. CDR3 region: CASSPGQGLYGYTF. In nucleotides, the CDR3 is TGCGCCAGCAGCCCGGGACAGGGATTGTATGGCTACACCTTC.

This clone has only a few counts. The chain recombines TRBV3-1 (or the pseudogene TRBV3-2) with TRBJ2-7, with D perhaps TRBD1 (6 bases). The CDR3 covers 14 residues. V lost 4 bases and J lost 12, with 22 bases in between. Germline lookup yields CDR1 LGHDT and CDR2 YNNKEL (reference sequence). The DNA for the CDR3 is TGTGCCAGCAGCCCGAGCCGGACAGCCTCCAGGGGGTACTTC. The encoded protein is CASSPSRTASRGYF.